The text below deals with one TCR beta chain. No antigen is known for it. The data stem from a study of follicular helper T cells after annual influenza vaccination. The repertoire was sequenced with immunoSEQ multiplex PCR; TCRdb's copy has only in-frame clones and lacks some. The repertoire has about 720 clones, approximately 67% of them found once; the top ten carry 6% to 7.5%. The time point denotes: 2013-2014 season, 7 days after vaccination. Each time point used about 40 to 100 mL of blood. ICOS+CD38+ and ICOS-CD38- fractions were sorted from non-naive CD4+CXCR5+PD-1+ cells. The CDR3 runs 15 residues. Trimming cost V 0 bases and J 0 bases; bases outside gene matches: 0. Germline assignment: CDR1 SGHRS and CDR2 YFSETQ. Study-wide points: Successive annual vaccinations recalled a recurrent oligoclonal ICOS+CD38+ cTfh response with influenza-specific clonotypes. ICOS+CD38+ cTfh clonality change tracked circulating plasmablast frequency change.

This TCR came from an adult who received the influenza vaccine. The sample in question was CXCR5+ CD38+ circulating T follicular helper cells from blood, obtained 7 days after influenza vaccination. Described subset: circulating Tfh, non-naive CD4+CXCR5+PD-1+ (ICOS+CD38+ or ICOS-CD38-). The gene calls are TRBV5-1 and TRBJ2-3, with 8 bases aligning to TRBD2. The CDR3 sequence: CASSLGLASTDTQYF. The CDR3 coding sequence is TGCGCCAGCAGCTTGGGACTAGCGAGCACAGATACGCAGTATTTT.